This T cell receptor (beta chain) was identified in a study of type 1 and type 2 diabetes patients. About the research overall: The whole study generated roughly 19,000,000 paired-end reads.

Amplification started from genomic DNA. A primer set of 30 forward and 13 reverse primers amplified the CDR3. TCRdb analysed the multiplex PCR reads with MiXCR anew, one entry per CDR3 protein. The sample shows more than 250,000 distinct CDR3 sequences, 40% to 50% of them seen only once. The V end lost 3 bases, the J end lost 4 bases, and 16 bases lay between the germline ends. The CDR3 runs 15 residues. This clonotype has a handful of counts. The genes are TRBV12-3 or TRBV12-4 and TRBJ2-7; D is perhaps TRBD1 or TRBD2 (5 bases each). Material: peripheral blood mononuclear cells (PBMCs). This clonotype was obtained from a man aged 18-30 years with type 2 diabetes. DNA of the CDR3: TGTGCCAGCAGTTTTCACCGGGACCGGGATTACGAGCAGTACTTC. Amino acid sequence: CASSFHRDRDYEQYF.